This passage covers 32 T cell receptor beta chains from one sample sequenced in a study of blood T cell repertoires in COVID-19. Clones were read by immunoSEQ multiplex PCR, and TCRdb kept only the in-frame ones, dropping some. The sample has nearly 45,000 clones; 75% to 90% are singletons. Sequencing input: peripheral blood. Source of these receptors: a woman older than 75 in a cohort sampled during active or convalescent COVID-19.

This chain connects TRBV6-5 to TRBJ1-5; weak D call: TRBD1 (5 bases). The CDR3 runs 13 residues. Germline CDR1 is MNHEY and CDR2 is SVGAGI. V lost 7 bases and J 4 bases, leaving 11 bases between the germline ends. Here the CDR3 DNA reads TGTGCCAGCATCACGGGGGAGAATCAGCCCCAGCATTTT. Amino acid sequence: CASITGENQPQHF.

The genes are TRBV6-5 and TRBJ1-1; D perhaps matches TRBD1 (5 bases). V lost 6 bases and J lost 3, with 11 bases in between. The CDR3 consists of 13 residues. CDR1 is MNHEY, CDR2 SVGAGI, per germline. CDR3 in amino acids: CASSADRDTEAFF. CDR3 coding DNA: TGTGCCAGCAGCGCTGACAGAGACACTGAAGCTTTCTTT.

The V gene is TRBV10-2, the J gene TRBJ2-6; D might be TRBD1 (5 bases). Per the germline V gene, CDR1 is WSHSY and CDR2 is SAAADI. V lost 0 bases, J lost 0 bases, and 9 bases lay in between. The CDR3 sequence is 17 residues long. CDR3 sequence reads: CASSESPGRSGANVLTF. In DNA form, the CDR3 reads TGCGCCAGCAGTGAGTCGCCAGGGCGCTCTGGGGCCAACGTCCTGACTTTC.

This clone was observed once. CDR3 sequence reads: CASRPGQGGNTIYF. In DNA, the CDR3 is TGCGCCAGCAGACCGGGACAGGGGGGAAACACCATATATTTT. The chain carries TRBV10-2 and TRBJ1-3; 10 bases align to TRBD1. The germline CDR1 and CDR2 sequences are WSHSY and SAAADI. With 6 bases clipped from V and 4 bases from J, the junction kept 3 bases outside the gene matches. The CDR3 runs 14 residues.

The rearrangement uses TRBV10-3 and TRBJ1-2; D gene ambiguous. Germline V gives CDR1 ENHRY, CDR2 SYGVKD. The CDR3 has 14 amino acids. Trimming pared 4 bases from V and 9 bases from J, leaving 18 bases between. CDR3 region: CAISGSEGSSRYTF. The CDR3, as DNA: TGTGCCATCAGTGGCTCCGAGGGTTCCTCGCGCTACACCTTC.

This chain links TRBV15 with TRBJ1-5; the D gene is possibly TRBD1 (5 bases). V lost 0 bases and J 5 bases, leaving 11 bases between the germline ends. In germline, CDR1 is LNHNV, CDR2 YYDKDF (reference sequence). The CDR3 covers 15 residues. The CDR3 region is CATSRDMAGYQPQHF. Here the CDR3 DNA reads TGTGCCACCAGCAGAGATATGGCAGGGTATCAGCCCCAGCATTTT.

The genes are TRBV30 and TRBJ2-4, with 8 bases matching TRBD2. The CDR3 runs to 15 residues. The junction had 9 bases not matched to a gene; V was cut back by 4 bases and J by 4 bases. Germline CDR1 is GTSNPN and CDR2 is SVGIG (reference sequence). The CDR3 region has the DNA TGTGCCTGGAACCGACCCGGACTAGCTAAAAACATTCAGTACTTC. It codes for CAWNRPGLAKNIQYF.

The CDR3 spells CASSAGQGLGTEAFF. DNA of the CDR3: TGTGCCAGCAGTGCCGGACAGGGATTGGGGACTGAAGCTTTCTTT. The V call is TRBV27, the J call TRBJ1-1; 8 bases are shared with TRBD1. CDR3 size: 15 residues. Trimming removed 5 bases from V and 5 bases from J; junction bases left unmatched: 10. The V gene's germline CDR1 is MNHEY and CDR2 SMNVEV (reference sequence).

The chain couples TRBV7-9 to TRBJ1-2; the D is unclear. V was shortened by 7 bases and J by 5 bases, with 17 bases between the two germline ends. Germline assignment: CDR1 SEHNR and CDR2 FQNEAQ (reference sequence). The CDR3 totals 14 residues. The chain's CDR3 is CASIPWAGGYGYTF. The CDR3 coding sequence is TGTGCCAGCATCCCGTGGGCAGGCGGGTATGGCTACACCTTC.

This clone has just a few counts. The rearrangement links TRBV7-2 to TRBJ1-2, with TRBD1 matching 7 bases. Germline lookup yields CDR1 SGHTA and CDR2 FQGNSA. Germline trimming cut 6 bases from V and 1 base from J; bases unmatched to any gene: 8. The CDR3 loop spans 15 amino acids. CDR3 bases: TGTGCCAGCAGACCCCGGGACAGCGATAACTATGGCTACACCTTC. Its protein is CASRPRDSDNYGYTF.

The chain uses TRBV19 and TRBJ1-6; weak D call: TRBD1 (5 bases). Deletions cut 8 bases from V and 7 bases from J, with 18 bases between. CDR3 length: 15 residues. Germline CDR1 reads LNHDA; CDR2 reads SQIVND (reference sequence). CDR3 protein: CASSTGRAGNSPLHF. The DNA for the CDR3 is TGTGCCAGTTCCACAGGACGGGCGGGGAATTCACCCCTCCACTTT.

The rearrangement joins TRBV27 to TRBJ1-1, with D maybe TRBD1 (5 bases). With 5 bases removed from V and 1 base from J, the gap between germline ends came to 17 bases. The CDR3 loop spans 16 amino acids. The germline gives CDR1 MNHEY, CDR2 SMNVEV (reference sequence). CDR3 DNA: TGTGCCAGCAGTCCCCACGGGACTCCCGGGAACACTGAAGCTTTCTTT. It specifies CASSPHGTPGNTEAFF.

The rearrangement joins TRBV6-4 to TRBJ2-2; 7 positions match TRBD1. The CDR3 totals 14 residues. Germline V gives CDR1 MRHNA, CDR2 SNTAGT. J gave up 4 bases and V 6 bases, and 5 bases lay outside the gene matches. CDR3 nucleotides: TGTGCCAGCAGGCAGGGGGTCGTCACCGGGGAGCTGTTTTTT. Amino acids: CASRQGVVTGELFF.

The genes are TRBV7-9 and TRBJ2-7, with TRBD1 matching 8 bases. The CDR3 sequence is 17 residues long. Germline loops: CDR1 SEHNR, CDR2 FQNEAQ (reference sequence). The junction had 13 bases not matched to a gene; V was cut back by 1 base and J by 5 bases. The chain's CDR3 is CASSLGGLTGGIDEQYF. CDR3 DNA sequence: TGTGCCAGCAGCTTAGGGGGTCTTACAGGGGGTATCGACGAGCAGTACTTC.

The chain links TRBV2 to TRBJ1-4, with D possibly TRBD1 on 6 matching bases. Trimming pared 7 bases from V and 4 bases from J, leaving 19 bases between. Germline-derived CDR1 and CDR2 are SNHLY and FYNNEI. CDR3 size: 16 residues. The CDR3, as DNA: TGTGCCAGCACCTACGCGGGGGCTCTCCATAATGAAAAACTGTTTTTT. This codes for CASTYAGALHNEKLFF. Full variable domain (remainder filled in from reference TRBV2 and TRBJ1-4): EPEVTQTPSHQVTQMGQEVILRCVPISNHLYFYWYRQILGQKVEFLVSFYNNEISEKSEIFDDQFSVERPDGSNFTLKIRSTKLEDSAMYFCASTYAGALHNEKLFFGSGTQLSVL.

The chain uses TRBV6-5 and TRBJ2-1; 13 bases line up with TRBD2. The J segment lost 8 bases and the V segment lost 5 bases, leaving 6 bases of the junction unmatched. This CDR3 spans 15 amino acids. CDR1 is MNHEY and CDR2 is SVGAGI in the germline V gene. The CDR3 coding sequence is TGTGCCAGCAGTCAGAGGACTAGCGGGAGTTATGAGCAGTTCTTC. Translation: CASSQRTSGSYEQFF.

This clone has just a few counts. The V gene is TRBV4-1, the J gene TRBJ1-5; the D gene is possibly TRBD1 (5 bases). The germline CDR1 and CDR2 sequences are MGHRA and YSYEKL. Trimming left V 0 bases short and J 2 bases short, with 14 bases between. This CDR3 has 17 amino acids. The CDR3 region has the DNA TGCGCCAGCAGCCAAGAAATGGCGGGGACGCGCAATCAGCCCCAGCATTTT. The encoded protein is CASSQEMAGTRNQPQHF.

This clone was seen just once. The J gene is TRBJ1-2, the V gene TRBV12-3 or TRBV12-4, with D hard to call. V was clipped by 1 base and J by 6 bases, with 6 bases between them. The CDR3 extends over 12 amino acids. The CDR3 DNA follows: TGTGCCAGCAGTTTAGTACTCCATGGCTACACCTTC. Translating it yields CASSLVLHGYTF.

This clone turned up a few times. The chain couples TRBV5-1 to TRBJ2-2; 7 bases align to TRBD2. CDR3 length: 15 amino acids. The J segment lost 6 bases and the V segment lost 4 bases, leaving 9 bases of the junction unmatched. Germline V gives CDR1 SGHRS, CDR2 YFSETQ. CDR3 sequence (DNA): TGCGCCAGCAGCCTCCAAATGGCGGGGGCCGGGGAGCTGTTTTTT. It translates to CASSLQMAGAGELFF.

This chain joins TRBV6-6 and TRBJ2-7, with 8 bases identical to TRBD1. V trimming: 0 bases; J trimming: 4 bases; junction bases outside the gene matches: 2. CDR1 and CDR2 from the germline V gene are MNHNY and SVGAGI (reference sequence). CDR3 length equals 14 residues. CDR3 loop: CASSYSNRGYEQYF. The CDR3 coding sequence is TGTGCCAGCAGTTACTCGAACAGGGGGTACGAGCAGTACTTC.

This clone has a single count. The chain employs TRBV5-6 and TRBJ2-2, with unresolved D. Trimming pared 4 bases from V and 4 bases from J, leaving 5 bases between. Germline CDR1 reads SGHDT; CDR2 reads YYEEEE. The CDR3 spans 12 residues. CDR3: CASSLPTGELFF. The CDR3 DNA reads TGTGCCAGCAGCCTACCCACCGGGGAGCTGTTTTTT.

The rearrangement joins TRBV30 to TRBJ2-2; D is ambiguous. Trimming shortened V by 0 bases and J by 0 bases, and 8 bases separated the two germline ends. There are 15 residues in the CDR3. Germline-derived CDR1 and CDR2 are GTSNPN and SVGIG (reference sequence). CDR3 protein: CAWSVFVANTGELFF. DNA for the CDR3: TGTGCCTGGAGTGTATTTGTCGCGAACACCGGGGAGCTGTTTTTT.

This chain connects TRBV6-6 to TRBJ2-3; maybe TRBD2 (6 bases). The V end was cut by 5 bases, the J end by 4 bases, with 13 bases between. This CDR3 is 14 amino acids long. From germline, CDR1 is MNHNY and CDR2 SVGAGI (reference sequence). For the CDR3, the DNA is TGTGCCAGCAGTCCCACGACTAGGTCAGATACGCAGTATTTT. The encoded protein is CASSPTTRSDTQYF.

V and J are TRBV7-8 and TRBJ1-2; the match to TRBD1 covers 9 bases. Trimming cost V 3 bases and J 3 bases; bases outside gene matches: 5. Germline V CDR1 and CDR2: SGHVS, FQNEAQ. The CDR3 length is 15 residues. The CDR3 coding sequence is TGTGCCAGCAGCTTGGGGACAGGGTGGTACTATGGCTACACCTTC. As protein: CASSLGTGWYYGYTF.

The chain is built from TRBV5-5 and TRBJ1-1; D remains ambiguous. Germline loops: CDR1 SGHKS, CDR2 YYEKEE (reference sequence). CDR3 size: 13 residues. Trimming left V 0 bases short and J 4 bases short, with 7 bases between. The CDR3 nucleotides are TGTGCCAGCAGCTTGGACAGTTTCACTGAAGCTTTCTTT. This encodes CASSLDSFTEAFF.

This clone was recorded a few times. J is TRBJ2-5 and V is TRBV6-5, with TRBD1 as a possible D gene (6 bases). Deletions cut 4 bases from V and 5 bases from J, with 17 bases between. In germline, CDR1 is MNHEY, CDR2 SVGAGI. The CDR3 runs to 15 residues. CDR3 region: CASSSPGGQVETQYF. CDR3 nucleotides: TGTGCCAGCAGTTCCCCTGGGGGCCAGGTGGAGACCCAGTACTTC.

This clone was seen a few times. The chain recombines TRBV7-2 with TRBJ1-5, with D uncertain. The CDR3 is made up of 13 amino acids. Germline lookup yields CDR1 SGHTA and CDR2 FQGNSA. V was cut by 1 base and J by 7 bases, with 8 bases left in between. The CDR3 DNA follows: TGTGCCAGCAGCTTAGGGGCGTACCAGCCCCAGCATTTT. Protein product: CASSLGAYQPQHF.

The rearrangement links TRBV10-3 to TRBJ2-7; D unclear. The CDR3 covers 13 residues. V lost 8 bases and J lost 2, with 13 bases in between. CDR1 is ENHRY, CDR2 SYGVKD, per germline. CDR3 sequence reads: CAIGPQTPYEQYF. The DNA of the CDR3 is TGTGCCATCGGCCCTCAAACCCCCTACGAGCAGTACTTC.

The chain combines TRBV11-2 with TRBJ2-5; D remains ambiguous. This CDR3 spans 12 amino acids. Trimming stripped 4 bases from V and 1 base from J, with 4 bases between. Per the germline V gene, CDR1 is SGHAT and CDR2 is FQNNGV. CDR3 nucleotides: TGTGCCAGCAGCTCCAGCCAAGAGACCCAGTACTTC. This encodes CASSSSQETQYF.

CDR3 sequence: CASSWGQGSYEQYF. Written as DNA, the CDR3 is TGTGCCAGCAGCTGGGGACAGGGCTCCTACGAGCAGTACTTC. V usage is TRBV5-6 and J usage is TRBJ2-7, with TRBD1 matching 9 bases. The J segment lost 0 bases and the V segment lost 3 bases, leaving 1 base of the junction unmatched. The CDR3 is 14 residues long. The germline V gene has CDR1 SGHDT and CDR2 YYEEEE.

The chain is built from TRBV6-6 and TRBJ2-5, with a weak D call TRBD2 (5 bases). The germline V and J ends were trimmed by 2 bases and 5 bases, with 15 bases remaining between them. Looked up from germline, CDR1 is MNHNY and CDR2 is SVGAGI (reference sequence). The CDR3 is 15 residues long. CDR3 coding DNA: TGTGCCAGCAGTTACGGAGGCGTAGGGCGGGAGACCCAGTACTTC. This codes for CASSYGGVGRETQYF.

The chain is built from TRBV18 and TRBJ2-1; 9 bases are shared with TRBD2. V trimming: 6 bases; J trimming: 4 bases; junction bases outside the gene matches: 13. Germline CDR1 reads KGHSH; CDR2 reads LQKENI. The CDR3 is made up of 17 amino acids. Written as DNA, the CDR3 is TGTGCCAGCTCCCTGGAGGCGGGGGGGGCCCCGTACAATGAGCAGTTCTTC. Its protein is CASSLEAGGAPYNEQFF.